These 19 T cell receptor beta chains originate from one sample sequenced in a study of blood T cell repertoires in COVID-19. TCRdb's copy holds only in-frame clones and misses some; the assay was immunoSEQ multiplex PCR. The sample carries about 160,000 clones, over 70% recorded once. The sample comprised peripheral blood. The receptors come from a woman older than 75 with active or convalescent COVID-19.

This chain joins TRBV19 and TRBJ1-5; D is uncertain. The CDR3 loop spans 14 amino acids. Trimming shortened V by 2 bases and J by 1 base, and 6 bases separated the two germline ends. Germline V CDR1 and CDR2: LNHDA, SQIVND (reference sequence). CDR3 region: CASSIMGSNQPQHF. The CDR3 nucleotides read TGTGCCAGTAGTATAATGGGCAGCAATCAGCCCCAGCATTTT.

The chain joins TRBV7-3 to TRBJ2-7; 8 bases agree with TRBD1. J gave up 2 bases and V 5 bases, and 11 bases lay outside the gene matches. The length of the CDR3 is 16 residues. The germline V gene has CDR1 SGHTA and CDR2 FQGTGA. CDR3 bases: TGTGCCAGCAGCCCGGACAGGGTAATTGTCCCCTACGAGCAGTACTTC. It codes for CASSPDRVIVPYEQYF.

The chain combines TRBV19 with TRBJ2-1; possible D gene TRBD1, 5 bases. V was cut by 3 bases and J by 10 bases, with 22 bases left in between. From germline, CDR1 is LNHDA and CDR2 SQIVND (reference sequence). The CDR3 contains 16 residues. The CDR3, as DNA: TGTGCCAGTAGTATTAATGACAGCCCTAGATCATGGGAGCAGTTCTTC. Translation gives CASSINDSPRSWEQFF.

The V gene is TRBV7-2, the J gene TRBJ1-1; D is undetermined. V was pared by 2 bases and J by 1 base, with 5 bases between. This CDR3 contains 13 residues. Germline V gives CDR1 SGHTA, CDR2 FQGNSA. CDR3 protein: CASSLRENTEAFF. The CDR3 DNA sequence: TGTGCCAGCAGCTTAAGAGAGAACACTGAAGCTTTCTTT.

The CDR3 here is CASSPPTGGLGGYTF. DNA of the CDR3: TGTGCCAGTAGTCCTCCGACAGGGGGTTTGGGGGGCTACACCTTC. The chain joins TRBV19 to TRBJ1-2, with 9 bases fitting TRBD1. The trim removed 5 bases at V and 8 bases at J, leaving 12 bases unmatched. In germline, CDR1 is LNHDA, CDR2 SQIVND (reference sequence). The CDR3 sequence is 15 residues long.

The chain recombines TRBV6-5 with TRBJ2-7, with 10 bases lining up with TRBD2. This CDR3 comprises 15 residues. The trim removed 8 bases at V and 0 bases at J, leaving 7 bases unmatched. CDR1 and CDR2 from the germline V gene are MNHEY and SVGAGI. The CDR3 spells CASGHSGGNSYEQYF. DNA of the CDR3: TGTGCCAGCGGACATAGCGGGGGGAACTCCTACGAGCAGTACTTC.

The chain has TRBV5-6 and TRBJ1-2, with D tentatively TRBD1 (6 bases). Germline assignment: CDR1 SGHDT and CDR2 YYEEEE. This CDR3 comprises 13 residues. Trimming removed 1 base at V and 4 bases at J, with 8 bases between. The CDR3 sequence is CASSLNRAYGYTF. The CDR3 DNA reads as TGTGCCAGCAGCTTGAACAGGGCCTATGGCTACACCTTC. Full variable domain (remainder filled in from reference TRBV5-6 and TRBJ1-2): DAGVTQSPTHLIKTRGQQVTLRCSPKSGHDTVSWYQQALGQGPQFIFQYYEEEERQRGNFPDRFSGHQFPNYSSELNVNALLLGDSALYLCASSLNRAYGYTFGSGTRLTVV.

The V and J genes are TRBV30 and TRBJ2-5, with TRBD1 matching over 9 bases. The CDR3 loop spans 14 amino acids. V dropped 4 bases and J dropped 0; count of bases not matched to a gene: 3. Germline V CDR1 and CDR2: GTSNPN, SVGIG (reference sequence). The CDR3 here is CAWTGQGNQETQYF. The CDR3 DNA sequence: TGTGCCTGGACAGGACAGGGGAACCAAGAGACCCAGTACTTC.

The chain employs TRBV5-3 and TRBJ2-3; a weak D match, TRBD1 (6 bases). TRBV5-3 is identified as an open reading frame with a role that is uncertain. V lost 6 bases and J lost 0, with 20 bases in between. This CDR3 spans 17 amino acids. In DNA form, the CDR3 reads TGTGCCAGAATTGGACAGCGACTAATGGCTAGCACAGATACGCAGTATTTT. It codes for CARIGQRLMASTDTQYF.

CDR3 DNA sequence: TGCGCCAGCAGCTTGGGCGGACAGCTTTCGGGGGGACCCTACGAGCAGTACTTC. Protein: CASSLGGQLSGGPYEQYF. The chain couples TRBV5-1 to TRBJ2-7, with D perhaps matching TRBD2 (7 bases). CDR3 length: 18 amino acids. CDR1 SGHRS and CDR2 YFSETQ come from the germline V gene. Trimming left V 0 bases short and J 2 bases short, with 21 bases between.

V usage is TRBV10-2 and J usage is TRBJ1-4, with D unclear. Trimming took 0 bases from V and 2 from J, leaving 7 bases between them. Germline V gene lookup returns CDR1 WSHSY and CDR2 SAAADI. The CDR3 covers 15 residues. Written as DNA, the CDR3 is TGCGCCAGCAGTGAGTCGGGAGGGACTAATGAAAAACTGTTTTTT. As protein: CASSESGGTNEKLFF.

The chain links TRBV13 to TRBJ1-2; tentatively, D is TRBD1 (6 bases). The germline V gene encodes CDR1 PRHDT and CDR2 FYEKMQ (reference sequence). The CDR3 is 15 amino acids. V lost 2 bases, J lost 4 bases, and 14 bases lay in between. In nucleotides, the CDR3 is TGTGCCAGCAGCTTAAGGACAGAATCTCGCTATGGCTACACCTTC. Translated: CASSLRTESRYGYTF.

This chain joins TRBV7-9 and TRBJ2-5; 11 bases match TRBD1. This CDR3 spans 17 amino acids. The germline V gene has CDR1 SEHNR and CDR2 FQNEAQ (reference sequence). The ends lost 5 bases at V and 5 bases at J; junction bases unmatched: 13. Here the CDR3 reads CASSDGTGGGIGETQYF. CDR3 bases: TGTGCCAGCAGCGACGGGACAGGGGGTGGGATTGGTGAGACCCAGTACTTC.

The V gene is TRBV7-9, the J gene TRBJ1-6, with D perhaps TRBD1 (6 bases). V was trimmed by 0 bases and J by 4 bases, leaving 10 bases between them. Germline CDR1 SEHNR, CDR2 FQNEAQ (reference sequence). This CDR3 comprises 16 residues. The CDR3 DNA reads TGTGCCAGCAGCTTAGCGACAGGCCGATATAATTCACCCCTCCACTTT. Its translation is CASSLATGRYNSPLHF.

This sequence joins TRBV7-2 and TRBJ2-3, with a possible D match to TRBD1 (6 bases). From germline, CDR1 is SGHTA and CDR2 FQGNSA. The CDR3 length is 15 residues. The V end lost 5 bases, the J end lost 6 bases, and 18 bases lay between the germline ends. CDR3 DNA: TGTGCCAGCAGCGCAGTACAGGGAACATGGGATACGCAGTATTTT. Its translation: CASSAVQGTWDTQYF.

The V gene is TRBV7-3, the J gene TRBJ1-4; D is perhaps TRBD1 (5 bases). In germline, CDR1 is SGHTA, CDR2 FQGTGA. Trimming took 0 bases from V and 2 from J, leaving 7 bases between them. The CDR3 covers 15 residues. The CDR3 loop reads CASSLTGGTNEKLFF. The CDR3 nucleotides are TGTGCCAGCAGCTTAACGGGGGGGACTAATGAAAAACTGTTTTTT.

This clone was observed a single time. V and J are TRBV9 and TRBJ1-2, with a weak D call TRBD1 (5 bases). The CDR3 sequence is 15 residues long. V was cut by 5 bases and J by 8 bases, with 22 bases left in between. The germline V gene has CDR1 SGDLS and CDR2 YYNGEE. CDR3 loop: CASSGIRGRDRGYTF. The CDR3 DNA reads TGTGCCAGCAGTGGTATACGAGGCAGGGATCGAGGCTACACCTTC.

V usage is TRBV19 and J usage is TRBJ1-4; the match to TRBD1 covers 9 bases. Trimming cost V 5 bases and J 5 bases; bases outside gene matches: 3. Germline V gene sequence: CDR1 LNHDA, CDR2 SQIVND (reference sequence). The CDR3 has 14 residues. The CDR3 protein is CASSLTGGNEKLFF. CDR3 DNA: TGTGCCAGTAGTTTAACAGGGGGCAATGAAAAACTGTTTTTT.

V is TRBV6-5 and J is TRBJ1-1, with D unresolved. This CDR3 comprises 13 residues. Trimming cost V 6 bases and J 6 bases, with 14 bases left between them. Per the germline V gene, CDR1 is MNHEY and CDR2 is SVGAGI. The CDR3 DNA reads TGTGCCAGCAGGGGAGGGAGGAGTCCTGAAGCTTTCTTT. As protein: CASRGGRSPEAFF.